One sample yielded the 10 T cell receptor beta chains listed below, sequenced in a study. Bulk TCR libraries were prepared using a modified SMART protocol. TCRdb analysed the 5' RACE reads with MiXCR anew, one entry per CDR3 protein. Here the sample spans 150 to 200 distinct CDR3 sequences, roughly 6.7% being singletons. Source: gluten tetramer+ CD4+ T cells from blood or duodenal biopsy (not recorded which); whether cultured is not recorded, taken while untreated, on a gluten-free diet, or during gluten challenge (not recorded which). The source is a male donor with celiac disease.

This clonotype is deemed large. The CDR3 spells CASSIAALSTDTQYF. The DNA for the CDR3 is TGTGCCAGTAGTATTGCAGCCCTCAGCACAGATACGCAGTATTTT. The chain joins TRBV19 to TRBJ2-3, with D unclear. Germline V lookup: CDR1 LNHDA, CDR2 SQIVND (reference sequence). This CDR3 region has 15 residues. The V and J ends lost 3 bases and 0 bases respectively, with 10 bases between them.

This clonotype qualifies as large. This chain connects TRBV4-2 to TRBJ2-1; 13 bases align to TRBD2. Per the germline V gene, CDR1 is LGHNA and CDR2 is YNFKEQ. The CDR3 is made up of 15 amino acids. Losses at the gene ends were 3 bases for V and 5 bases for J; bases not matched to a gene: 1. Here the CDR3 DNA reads TGTGCCAGCAGCCATACTAGCGGGAGGGACAATGAGCAGTTCTTC. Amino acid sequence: CASSHTSGRDNEQFF.

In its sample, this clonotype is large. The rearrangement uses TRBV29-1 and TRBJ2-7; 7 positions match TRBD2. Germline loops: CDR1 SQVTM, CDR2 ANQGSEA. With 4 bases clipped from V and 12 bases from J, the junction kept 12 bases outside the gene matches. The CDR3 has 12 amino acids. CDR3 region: CSVAFWEGRRYF. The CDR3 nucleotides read TGCAGCGTTGCCTTTTGGGAGGGCAGGCGGTACTTC.

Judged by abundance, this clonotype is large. The DNA for the CDR3 is TGCGCCAGCAGCCAACTGGGAGGGGGACAGGACTACGAGCAGTACTTC. This gives the protein CASSQLGGGQDYEQYF. The chain is built from TRBV4-3 and TRBJ2-7; tentative D call: TRBD1 (8 bases). The CDR3 length is 16 residues. Trimming shortened V by 2 bases and J by 3 bases, and 17 bases separated the two germline ends. CDR1 LGHNA and CDR2 YSLEER come from the germline V gene.

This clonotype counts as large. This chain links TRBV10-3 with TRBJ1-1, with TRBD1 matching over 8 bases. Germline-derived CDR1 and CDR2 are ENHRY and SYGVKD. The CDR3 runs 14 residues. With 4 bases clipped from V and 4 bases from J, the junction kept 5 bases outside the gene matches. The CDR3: CAISVVQGGTEAFF. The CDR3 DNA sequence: TGTGCCATCAGTGTTGTACAGGGGGGCACTGAAGCTTTCTTT.

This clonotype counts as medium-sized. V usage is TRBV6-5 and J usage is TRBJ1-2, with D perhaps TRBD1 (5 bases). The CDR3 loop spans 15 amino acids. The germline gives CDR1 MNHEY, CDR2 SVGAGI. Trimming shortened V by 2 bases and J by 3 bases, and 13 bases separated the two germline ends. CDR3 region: CASSYGAALDYGYTF. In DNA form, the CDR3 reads TGTGCCAGCAGTTACGGGGCAGCCCTCGACTATGGCTACACCTTC.

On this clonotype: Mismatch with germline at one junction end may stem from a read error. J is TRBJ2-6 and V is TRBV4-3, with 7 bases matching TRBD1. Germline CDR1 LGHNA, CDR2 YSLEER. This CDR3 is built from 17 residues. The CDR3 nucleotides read TGCGCCAGCAGCCGAGAAACAGGGGTCGGTGGGACCAACGTCCTGACTTTT. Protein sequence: CASSRETGVGGTNVLTF.

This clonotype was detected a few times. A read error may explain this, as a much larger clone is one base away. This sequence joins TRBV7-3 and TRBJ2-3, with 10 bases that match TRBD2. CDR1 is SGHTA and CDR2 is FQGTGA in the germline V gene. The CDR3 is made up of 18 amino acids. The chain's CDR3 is CANSSLGGLAGVTDTQYF. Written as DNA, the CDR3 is TGTGCCAACAGCTCACTCGGGGGGCTAGCGGGAGTCACAGATACGCAGTATTTT.

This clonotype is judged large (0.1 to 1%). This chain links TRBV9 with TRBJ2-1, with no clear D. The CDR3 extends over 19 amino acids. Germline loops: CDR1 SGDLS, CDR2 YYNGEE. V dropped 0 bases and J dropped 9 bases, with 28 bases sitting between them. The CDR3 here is CASSVEPLNVWALRSEQFF. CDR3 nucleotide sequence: TGTGCCAGCAGCGTAGAGCCCCTCAACGTGTGGGCCCTAAGAAGTGAGCAGTTCTTC. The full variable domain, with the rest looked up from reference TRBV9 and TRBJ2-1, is DSGVTQTPKHLITATGQRVTLRCSPRSGDLSVYWYQQSLDQGLQFLIQYYNGEERAKGNILERFSAQQFPDLHSELNLSSLELGDSALYFCASSVEPLNVWALRSEQFFGPGTRLTVL.

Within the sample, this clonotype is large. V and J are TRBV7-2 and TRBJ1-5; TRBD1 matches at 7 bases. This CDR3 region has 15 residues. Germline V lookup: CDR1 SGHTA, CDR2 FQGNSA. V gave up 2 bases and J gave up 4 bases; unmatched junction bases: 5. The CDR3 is CASSLYSGGNQPQHF. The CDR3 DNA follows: TGTGCCAGCAGCTTATATTCAGGGGGTAATCAGCCCCAGCATTTT.